These T cell receptor beta chains were read from a single sample in a study of shared clonotypes between healthy human individuals. This table comes from immunoSEQ multiplex PCR, and its TCRdb copy is limited to in-frame clones, with some not included. Among approximately 250,000 clones, approximately 65% were seen once, and the ten largest hold 11%. The sequenced sample was memory CD4+ T cells sorted from blood. The receptors stem from a man aged 30 to 45 in good health. Both conserved end residues are part of each CDR3. The order of the fields is CDR3 protein, CDR3 DNA, J gene, V gene, clone size, D gene. The D gene is left open where the match is weak. Some rows mark clone size as missing; the rest say once, few, many or name a class of expanded clone.

CASSLFGESYNEQFF	TGCGCCAGCAGCCTTTTCGGAGAGTCCTACAATGAGCAGTTCTTC	TRBJ2-1	TRBV10-1	NA	NA
CASSSSPGQGAAGRGEQFF	TGTGCCAGCAGCTCGTCACCGGGACAGGGGGCGGCGGGACGGGGTGAGCAGTTCTTC	TRBJ2-1	TRBV7-2	once	TRBD1
CATSRDPGSSYEQYF	TGTGCCACCAGCAGAGATCCCGGATCCTCCTACGAGCAGTACTTC	TRBJ2-7	TRBV15	NA	NA
CASSPVGGQGNEQFF	TGTGCCAGCAGCCCAGTGGGGGGCCAAGGCAATGAGCAGTTCTTC	TRBJ2-1	TRBV28	NA	NA
CASRGLADSYEQYF	TGTGCCAGTAGAGGACTAGCGGACTCCTACGAGCAGTACTTC	TRBJ2-7	TRBV19	few	TRBD2
CASSVTSGDYEQYF	TGTGCCAGCAGTGTGACTAGCGGGGACTACGAGCAGTACTTC	TRBJ2-7	TRBV2	NA	TRBD2
CASSQDGLAHNEQFF	TGTGCCAGCAGCCAAGACGGACTAGCCCACAATGAGCAGTTCTTC	TRBJ2-1	TRBV16	NA	TRBD2
CASSWDSASSYNEQFF	TGTGCCAGCAGCTGGGACAGCGCCTCCTCCTACAATGAGCAGTTCTTC	TRBJ2-1	TRBV7-2	NA	TRBD1
CASRVYSGNTIYF	TGTGCCAGCAGGGTATACTCTGGAAACACCATATATTTT	TRBJ1-3	TRBV6-1	few	NA
CASSPAGLDYGYTF	TGCGCCAGCAGTCCAGCGGGGTTGGACTATGGCTACACCTTC	TRBJ1-2	TRBV10-1	once	NA
CASRPKSSSWHNEQFF	TGTGCAAGTCGCCCCAAGTCCTCTAGTTGGCACAATGAGCAGTTCTTC	TRBJ2-1	TRBV12-2	NA	NA
CASKTSTNTEAFF	TGCGCCAGCAAGACATCAACGAACACTGAAGCTTTCTTT	TRBJ1-1	TRBV5-1	once	NA
CASSLGLGQVQFF	TGTGCCAGCAGCTTAGGACTCGGACAGGTTCAGTTCTTC	TRBJ2-1	TRBV7-9	NA	TRBD1
CASSIEGTTSGSTNTQYF	TGTGCCAGTAGTATAGAGGGGACGACTAGCGGGAGTACTAATACGCAGTATTTT	TRBJ2-3	TRBV19	NA	TRBD2
CASSPTLSTGELFF	TGTGCCAGCAGCCCGACACTAAGCACCGGGGAGCTGTTTTTT	TRBJ2-2	TRBV7-6	few	NA
CASSPAYDGKNIQYF	TGTGCCAGCAGTCCCGCCTATGACGGAAAAAACATTCAGTACTTC	TRBJ2-4	TRBV27	many	NA
CASSTRGSYGYTF	TGTGCCAGCAGCACTCGGGGAAGCTATGGCTACACCTTC	TRBJ1-2	TRBV7-9	NA	NA
CASSLPLAGGRSSYNEQFF	TGCGCCAGCAGCTTGCCCTTAGCGGGAGGGCGCAGCTCCTACAATGAGCAGTTCTTC	TRBJ2-1	TRBV5-1	NA	TRBD2
CAWTDRGGPQETQYF	TGTGCCTGGACCGACAGGGGGGGACCCCAAGAGACCCAGTACTTC	TRBJ2-5	TRBV30	NA	TRBD1
CASSLEVQGSEQYF	TGTGCCAGCAGCTTGGAGGTACAGGGATCCGAGCAGTACTTC	TRBJ2-7	TRBV5-4	NA	NA
CAGTSLGNEQFF	TGTGCCGGCACTAGTTTAGGCAATGAGCAGTTCTTC	TRBJ2-1	TRBV18	NA	NA
CASSTQEDYGYTF	TGTGCCAGTAGTACCCAGGAGGACTATGGCTACACCTTC	TRBJ1-2	TRBV19	once	NA
CASSALSGQGYGELFF	TGTGCCAGCAGTGCCCTTTCGGGACAGGGGTACGGGGAGCTGTTTTTT	TRBJ2-2	TRBV6-1	NA	TRBD1
CASSLGAGDQETQYF	TGCGCCAGCAGCTTGGGCGCAGGGGATCAAGAGACCCAGTACTTC	TRBJ2-5	TRBV5-1	NA	NA
CASSLGGGVYQETQYF	TGTGCCAGCAGCTTGGGAGGAGGGGTGTACCAAGAGACCCAGTACTTC	TRBJ2-5	TRBV5-6	NA	NA
CASKLSRGSTDTQYF	TGTGCCAGCAAATTGAGCAGGGGGAGCACAGATACGCAGTATTTT	TRBJ2-3	TRBV27	NA	TRBD1
CASSQGTSGSGQETQYF	TGTGCCAGCTCACAAGGGACTAGCGGGTCGGGACAAGAGACCCAGTACTTC	TRBJ2-5	TRBV18	once	TRBD2